The T cell receptor (beta chain) under discussion was sequenced for a study of regulatory T cells in long-lasting Graves disease (dated by TCRdb to the early 2020s). With regard to the full study: Antithyroid drugs had been taken for less than 3 months by newly diagnosed Graves' disease patients. A total of around 33 samples underwent TCR sequencing, from about 13 patients with persistent Graves' disease and 20 or so patients with newly diagnosed Graves' disease. The study was conducted in China and was registered as a clinical trial. Peripheral blood TCR sequencing and RNA sequencing compared persistent Graves' disease patients with newly diagnosed Graves' disease patients.

CDR3 length: 15 amino acids, cysteine to phenylalanine. This entry keeps only the CDR3 DNA: 45 bases, framed from base 1. CDR1 is given as SGHAT and CDR2 as FQNNGV, both from the germline V gene. The V and J ends are trimmed by 0 bases and 3 bases, leaving 11 bases between them. Receptors were amplified or captured by multiplex PCR. The sequencing machine was an Illumina HiSeq 4000. iRepertoire HTBI primers and Arm-PCR amplification of CDR3 regions were used to construct TCR beta libraries. Before sequencing, the PCR products went through gel purification. Per the source publication's procedure: Gene usage analysis of CDR3 amino acid clonotypes relied on the roughly 60 TRBV and 14 TRBJ segments identified across samples. COPE and FqMerger were used to merge filtered high-quality paired reads into contigs. BLAST was used to align contigs to IMGT TRBV, TRBD and TRBJ reference genes, and CDR3 was defined according to IMGT. Any clonotype with a frequency above 0.1% was counted as a highly expanded clone. Repertoire diversity was measured by Shannon entropy, and V-J evenness by the Gini coefficient. A clonotype was considered public if more than one individual shared it. TCRdb reprocessing: public reads trimmed at Q25 with fastp, clones called with MiXCR, in-frame beta chains kept. For every CDR3 protein sequence, its rows merge into one entry that carries the most common genes and DNA. V and J calls and clone size were set by TCRdb, not the authors. Recorded for this sample are around 500,000 distinct CDR3 sequences; around 12% of them occurred a single time. The ten biggest clones cover 8% to 10% of the sample.

Summary of the overall study and its limitations: Only the TCR beta chain was sequenced and analyzed. The authors noted that the small sample size was a limitation that may lower accuracy. Persistent Graves' disease patients showed lower TCR Shannon entropy and fewer highly expanded clones than newly diagnosed patients, suggesting clonal expansion. TRBV28, TRBJ1-2 and TRBJ2-5 were preferentially used in persistent disease, while TRBV20-1 and TRBJ2-1 were favored in newly diagnosed disease. Only peripheral blood was studied, because thyroid tissue, the primary lesion, was inaccessible. A larger number of public clonotypes was shared among persistent patients (fewer than 3,000) than among newly diagnosed patients (around 890).

This clonotype was observed many times. The target of this receptor is not known. Base qualities are not at hand, and no much larger clone is one base apart. Reading the label with the study, this specimen's time point is: newly diagnosed GD, antithyroid drugs for less than 3 months. For both TCR sequencing and RNA sequencing, RNA was extracted from PBMCs in TRIzol. Graves' disease was diagnosed according to American Thyroid Association guidelines. Patients were recruited from an endocrinology department in Xi'an, China. Each patient gave approximately 8.8 milliliters of peripheral blood, collected in an EDTA anticoagulant tube. Ficoll Paque Plus density gradient separation was used to isolate PBMCs, and no additional T cell sorting was done. An Agilent 2100 Bioanalyzer and agarose gel were used to assess RNA quality, and a NanoDrop 2000 was used to measure RNA concentration. The same data also went into a second study, on T cells in Graves' hyperthyroidism and ophthalmopathy. Per that second paper: A patient counted as having stable Graves' hyperthyroidism if no progression to ophthalmopathy occurred over 18 months of follow-up. The hyperthyroidism patients were between 18 and 65 years old and newly diagnosed, with a disease duration of less than 2 months. Exclusion was applied to patients with uncontrolled infections, other autoimmune diseases, pregnancy or lactation. Clinical symptoms, serum thyroxine and TRAb, thyroid ultrasound, and orbital computed tomography formed the basis for the diagnoses. For the first round of RT-PCR on the TCR CDR3, the HTBI primer set was used together with the Qiagen OneStep RT-PCR kit. Blood samples also contained most of the expanded thyroid clonotypes (frequency above 0.001), which suggests that blood repertoires may reflect thyroid immune responses. Ophthalmopathy was separated from stable hyperthyroidism by a 13 V-J signature model, with about 88% sensitivity and about 81% specificity obtained in cross-validation and 80%/75% obtained in testing. In validation, progression to ophthalmopathy was predicted by the model with roughly 71% sensitivity and nearly 75% specificity, a median of approximately 6.5 months before onset. To identify distinguishing TCR V-J signatures, a discovery cohort of some 100 patients was used, comprising fewer than 45 with Graves' ophthalmopathy and approximately 57 with stable Graves' hyperthyroidism. Prospective prediction of ophthalmopathy was tested in an independent validation cohort of approximately 18 hyperthyroidism patients and 17 patients who later progressed to ophthalmopathy. The approximately 98 discovery patients were randomly divided into training and test sets at a 7:3 ratio. Thyroid tissue and blood T-cell repertoires from six or seven Graves' hyperthyroidism patients were also compared in the study. Once sampling was done, hyperthyroidism patients were given methimazole at a starting dose of 30 mg daily, whereas ophthalmopathy patients were given high-dose intravenous methylprednisolone. A second multiplex PCR round built the libraries, followed by size selection and purification. Paired-end sequencing of the libraries was performed with 100 bp reads on an Illumina HiSeq2000. SOAPnuke was used to process the raw data, throwing out any read that contained adapters or uncalled bases, had a mean Phred below 15, or lacked an exact constant-primer or identifier match. COPE v1.2.5 was used to merge high-quality paired reads, and clonotypes were defined as unique nucleotide sequences. MiTCR v1.1 was used to align the clonotypes against IMGT TRBV, TRBD and TRBJ reference segments. Analysis was restricted to V-J combinations with a frequency above 0.0001, which covered about 99% of repertoires. The TCS score was defined as F50 (clonal expansion) divided by E x V (chaos), with BLOSUM62-based TCRdist calculated between CDR3 peptides within each V-J. Welch's t-statistics and random forest reduced roughly 530 V-J features to roughly 13, which were used in a naive Bayes classifier (R e1071). No statistical method was used to fix the sample size in advance, and group allocation was not hidden from the investigators. According to the paper, TCR Vbeta CDR3 sequencing was carried out on some 130 peripheral blood samples, which came from around 43 ophthalmopathy, about 75 hyperthyroidism and 17 progressor patients.

This receptor was taken from a woman between 25 and 40 years old with Graves disease. Donor details come from another sample of the same person, matched by shared clones. The sequencing used peripheral blood mononuclear cells (PBMCs), collected at new diagnosis, from a patient treated with antithyroid drugs. This chain is built from TRBV11-2 and TRBJ1-1; the D gene assignment is ambiguous. The CDR3 in this case is CASSLDEDPYTEAFF. The nucleotide sequence is TGTGCCAGCAGCTTAGATGAGGACCCCTACACTGAAGCTTTCTTT.